What follows describes a single T cell receptor beta chain. Its target is unknown. A far bigger clonotype differs at one base, so this is likely a read error. The data stem from a study of prognosis after radiotherapy for stage I lung cancer. Study summary: Every lung cancer patient of the non-small cell type was deemed medically inoperable. Radiotherapy took the form of SBRT (3 to 5 fractions) with a biologically effective dose of at least 100 Gy. General study points: Unique TCR clones declined after stereotactic body radiation therapy, from a median approximately 9,600 to 7,200.

Investigators drew approximately 5.8 milliliters of peripheral blood at each of two time points. The germline V gene has CDR1 SGHRS and CDR2 YFSETQ. The CDR3 length is 14 residues. CDR3 of TCR beta was amplified from genomic DNA via a two-round multiplex PCR. Primers specific to each TRBV and TRBJ gene were used in first-round PCR. TCRdb independently ran MiXCR on the multiplex PCR reads; one entry per CDR3 protein. The top ten clones hold 25% to 35% of a sample with 22,000 or so distinct CDR3 sequences, around two fifths of them seen once. This sequence joins TRBV5-1 and TRBJ2-5, with D hard to call. The J call may be mistaken, given a closer DNA end match to TRBJ2-1. The receptor was isolated from a donor aged 50 or older with non-small cell lung cancer. Material: PBMCs, obtained before or after stereotactic body radiation therapy (not recorded which). Here the CDR3 reads CASAIFRPQDEQFF. DNA for the CDR3: TGCGCCAGCGCTATATTCCGACCCCAGGATGAGCAGTTCTTC.